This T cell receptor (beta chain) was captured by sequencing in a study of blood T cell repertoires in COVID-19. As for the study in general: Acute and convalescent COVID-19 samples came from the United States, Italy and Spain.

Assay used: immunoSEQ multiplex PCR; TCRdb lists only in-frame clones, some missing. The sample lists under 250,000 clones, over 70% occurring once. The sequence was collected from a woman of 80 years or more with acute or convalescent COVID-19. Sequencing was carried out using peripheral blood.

The CDR3 loop is CASSPALAGGGPYNEQFF. CDR3 nucleotides: TGTGCCAGCTCACCAGCACTAGCGGGAGGGGGACCCTACAATGAGCAGTTCTTC. This chain links TRBV18 with TRBJ2-1, with 13 bases matching TRBD2. V lost 2 bases and J lost 2; bases outside the gene matches: 6. CDR1 is KGHSH and CDR2 is LQKENI in the germline V gene. The CDR3 runs 18 residues. The full variable domain, in which reference TRBV18 and TRBJ2-1 provide the parts outside the CDR3, is NAGVMQNPRHLVRRRGQEARLRCSPMKGHSHVYWYRQLPEEGLKFMVYLQKENIIDESGMPKERFSAEFPKEGPSILRIQQVVRGDSAAYFCASSPALAGGGPYNEQFFGPGTRLTVL.